These T cell receptor beta chains were read from a single sample in a study of blood T cell repertoires in COVID-19. TCRdb's copy holds only in-frame clones and misses some; the assay was immunoSEQ multiplex PCR. The sample holds about 18,000 clones, approximately 91% seen once. What was sequenced was peripheral blood. The receptor source for this set is a human donor in a cohort sampled during active COVID-19. Both conserved end residues are part of each CDR3. D genes are given only for firm matches. Where a row states a size, it is once, few, many or the class of an expanded clone; other rows omit it.

j_call: TRBJ2-7
d_call: TRBD2
cdr3_length: 14
clone_size: -
v_call: TRBV27
cdr3_aa: CASRTGGQTYEQYF
cdr3_nt: TGTGCCAGCAGAACGGGGGGGCAGACCTACGAGCAGTACTTC

j_call: TRBJ2-2
d_call: TRBD1
cdr3_length: 15
clone_size: few
v_call: TRBV13
cdr3_aa: CASQRGQGHTGELFF
cdr3_nt: TGTGCCAGCCAACGGGGACAGGGTCACACCGGGGAGCTGTTTTTT

j_call: TRBJ2-1
d_call: TRBD1
cdr3_length: 19
clone_size: -
v_call: TRBV7-9
cdr3_aa: CASSLRQGPTAVKHNEQFF
cdr3_nt: TGTGCCAGCAGCTTAAGACAGGGACCGACAGCGGTTAAACACAATGAGCAGTTCTTC

j_call: TRBJ2-3
d_call: -
cdr3_length: 16
clone_size: -
v_call: TRBV19
cdr3_aa: CASSIGEAFSTDTQYF
cdr3_nt: TGTGCCAGTAGTATCGGGGAGGCCTTTAGCACAGATACGCAGTATTTT

j_call: TRBJ2-2
d_call: -
cdr3_length: 15
clone_size: once
v_call: TRBV7-6
cdr3_aa: CASSLGLRDTGELFF
cdr3_nt: TGTGCCAGCAGCCTAGGTTTGAGGGACACCGGGGAGCTGTTTTTT

j_call: TRBJ1-2
d_call: -
cdr3_length: 13
clone_size: -
v_call: TRBV7-2
cdr3_aa: CASSLNRNYGYTF
cdr3_nt: TGTGCCAGCAGCTTAAACAGGAACTATGGCTACACCTTC

j_call: TRBJ2-5
d_call: -
cdr3_length: 15
clone_size: -
v_call: TRBV4-1
cdr3_aa: CASSQDGTAQETQYF
cdr3_nt: TGCGCCAGCAGCCAAGACGGGACTGCTCAAGAGACCCAGTACTTC

j_call: TRBJ2-7
d_call: TRBD1
cdr3_length: 13
clone_size: -
v_call: TRBV7-8
cdr3_aa: CASSEGQGTEQYF
cdr3_nt: TGTGCCAGCAGCGAGGGACAGGGGACCGAGCAGTACTTC

j_call: TRBJ2-3
d_call: TRBD2
cdr3_length: 16
clone_size: once
v_call: TRBV5-4
cdr3_aa: CASSLEAGGSTDTQYF
cdr3_nt: TGTGCCAGCAGCTTGGAAGCGGGAGGGAGCACAGATACGCAGTATTTT

j_call: TRBJ2-5
d_call: -
cdr3_length: 15
clone_size: -
v_call: TRBV5-1
cdr3_aa: CASNLAGGLPGAQYF
cdr3_nt: TGCGCCAGCAACCTGGCGGGTGGGCTCCCGGGGGCCCAGTACTTC

j_call: TRBJ2-2
d_call: TRBD2
cdr3_length: 15
clone_size: -
v_call: TRBV29-1
cdr3_aa: CSVDRGGRNPGELFF
cdr3_nt: TGCAGCGTCGACCGCGGGGGGCGGAATCCCGGGGAGCTGTTTTTT

j_call: TRBJ2-3
d_call: -
cdr3_length: 14
clone_size: -
v_call: TRBV18
cdr3_aa: CASSPPGAADTQYF
cdr3_nt: TGTGCCAGCTCACCACCGGGGGCCGCAGATACGCAGTATTTT

j_call: TRBJ2-2
d_call: -
cdr3_length: 14
clone_size: -
v_call: TRBV6-5
cdr3_aa: CASRASTNTGELFF
cdr3_nt: TGTGCCAGCAGAGCGTCGACGAACACCGGGGAGCTGTTTTTT

j_call: TRBJ1-2
d_call: TRBD1
cdr3_length: 16
clone_size: -
v_call: TRBV28
cdr3_aa: CASRTEWGQGAQGYTF
cdr3_nt: TGTGCCAGCAGAACAGAATGGGGACAGGGGGCTCAAGGCTACACCTTC

j_call: TRBJ2-7
d_call: TRBD2
cdr3_length: 13
clone_size: -
v_call: TRBV6-5
cdr3_aa: CASRKGLAGEQYF
cdr3_nt: TGTGCCAGCAGGAAGGGACTAGCGGGGGAGCAGTACTTC

j_call: TRBJ2-7
d_call: -
cdr3_length: 15
clone_size: -
v_call: TRBV11-1
cdr3_aa: CASSQTDGGLYEQYF
cdr3_nt: TGTGCCAGCAGCCAGACGGACGGCGGACTCTACGAGCAGTACTTC

j_call: TRBJ2-1
d_call: -
cdr3_length: 14
clone_size: -
v_call: TRBV24-1
cdr3_aa: CATSDPMRLDDTFF
cdr3_nt: TGTGCCACCAGTGATCCTATGCGACTAGACGACACGTTCTTC

j_call: TRBJ1-4
d_call: TRBD1
cdr3_length: 16
clone_size: -
v_call: TRBV19
cdr3_aa: CASSDSRTGGYEKLFF
cdr3_nt: TGTGCCAGTAGTGACTCCCGGACAGGGGGCTATGAAAAACTGTTTTTT

j_call: TRBJ2-3
d_call: TRBD2
cdr3_length: 19
clone_size: -
v_call: TRBV19
cdr3_aa: CASSIQTSGNSLGTDTQYF
cdr3_nt: TGTGCCAGTAGTATCCAAACTAGCGGGAACTCTTTGGGCACAGATACGCAGTATTTT

j_call: TRBJ2-5
d_call: TRBD2
cdr3_length: 14
clone_size: -
v_call: TRBV6-5
cdr3_aa: CASSYAGGRETQYF
cdr3_nt: TGTGCCAGCAGTTACGCGGGAGGGCGGGAGACCCAGTACTTC